One and the same sample provided the 19 T cell receptor beta chains below, sequenced in a study of OX40 agonist ivuxolimab in advanced cancers. The library relied on the immunoSEQ multiplex PCR assay. TCRdb limited this immuneACCESS table to in-frame rearrangements with V and J called. A share of clones is missing; checked studies link under half to unresolved V genes, and the rest is unexplained. The sample table shows fewer than 55,000 clones, and over 70% are seen once. The ten largest clones add up to under 2% of the sample. This specimen consisted of CD4+ or CD8+ T cells sorted from blood, obtained in a trial of the OX40 agonist ivuxolimab. Receptors originate from an adult with an advanced solid tumor such as melanoma, head and neck, liver or kidney cancer.

This clone was recorded once. J is TRBJ1-1 and V is TRBV4-3, with D tentatively TRBD1 (5 bases). The CDR3 is made up of 14 amino acids. Trimming pared 4 bases from V and 1 base from J, leaving 10 bases between. Germline-derived CDR1 and CDR2 are LGHNA and YSLEER. This CDR3 is CASSLQETNTEAFF. The CDR3 coding sequence is TGCGCCAGCAGCCTACAGGAGACGAACACTGAAGCTTTCTTT.

This chain links TRBV28 with TRBJ2-2; D unclear. V was shortened by 8 bases and J by 2 bases, with 12 bases between the two germline ends. In germline, CDR1 is MDHEN, CDR2 SYDVKM. This CDR3 region has 14 residues. CDR3 loop: CASVAGLNTGELFF. The CDR3 region has the DNA TGTGCCAGCGTGGCCGGTCTTAACACCGGGGAGCTGTTTTTT.

CDR3: CSVGVRTGKETQYF. DNA of the CDR3: TGCAGCGTTGGGGTCAGGACAGGGAAAGAGACCCAGTACTTC. The chain couples TRBV29-1 to TRBJ2-5; 8 nucleotides align to TRBD1. The CDR3 is 14 amino acids. The germline CDR1 and CDR2 sequences are SQVTM and ANQGSEA. V was pared by 4 bases and J by 3 bases, with 7 bases of the junction left unmatched.

This chain links TRBV4-2 with TRBJ1-5; the match to TRBD1 covers 9 bases. Germline-derived CDR1 and CDR2 are LGHNA and YNFKEQ. The CDR3 runs 15 residues. With 3 bases clipped from V and 11 bases from J, the junction kept 11 bases outside the gene matches. The CDR3 DNA reads TGTGCCAGCAGCCAGGCCACAGGGGGCAGCAGGGCCCAGCATTTT. This sequence encodes CASSQATGGSRAQHF.

V is TRBV28 and J is TRBJ1-4, with D unclear. Trimming took 3 bases from V and 3 from J, leaving 11 bases between them. CDR1 and CDR2 (germline): MDHEN, SYDVKM. The CDR3 length is 15 residues. As DNA, the CDR3 is TGTGCCAGCAGTTTCTGGAAAGCCGCTAATGAAAAACTGTTTTTT. It yields the protein CASSFWKAANEKLFF.

CDR3: CASSTLQGGYEQYF. CDR3 sequence (DNA): TGTGCCAGCAGTACCTTACAGGGTGGCTACGAGCAGTACTTC. The chain couples TRBV6-6 to TRBJ2-7, with D possibly TRBD1 on 6 matching bases. Germline V lookup: CDR1 MNHNY, CDR2 SVGAGI (reference sequence). The germline V and J ends were trimmed by 5 bases and 3 bases, with 14 bases remaining between them. The CDR3 contains 14 residues.

The chain couples TRBV7-2 to TRBJ2-5; D is ambiguous. CDR1 is SGHTA and CDR2 is FQGNSA in the germline V gene. The length of the CDR3 is 11 residues. V was clipped by 7 bases and J by 1 base, with 4 bases between them. CDR3 sequence: CASTPQETQYF. Written as DNA, the CDR3 is TGTGCCAGCACTCCCCAAGAGACCCAGTACTTC.

This chain connects TRBV11-3 to TRBJ1-1; D is possibly TRBD1 (6 bases). The CDR3 sequence is 13 residues long. The germline V gene has CDR1 SGHNT and CDR2 YENEEA. V dropped 5 bases and J dropped 1 base, with 8 bases sitting between them. As DNA, the CDR3 is TGTGCCAGCAGCCCGACAGGGAACACTGAAGCTTTCTTT. It yields the protein CASSPTGNTEAFF.

The chain is built from TRBV5-5 and TRBJ2-1; 14 bases match TRBD2. This CDR3 is built from 15 residues. CDR1 is SGHKS, CDR2 YYEKEE, per germline (reference sequence). The V and J ends lost 2 bases and 8 bases, in that order; junction bases with no gene match: 3. CDR3 nucleotides: TGTGCCAGCAGCTTCGGGACTAGCGGGAGCTATGAGCAGTTCTTC. It is translated as CASSFGTSGSYEQFF.

CDR3 nucleotides: TGTGCCAGCAGCGTAGGCGATCGACTAGCAGGCAACACCGGGGAGCTGTTTTTT. As protein: CASSVGDRLAGNTGELFF. V is TRBV9 and J is TRBJ2-2, with TRBD2 matching over 7 bases. With V trimmed by 0 bases and J by 2 bases, 10 bases remained unmatched. This CDR3 contains 18 residues. Germline CDR1 SGDLS, CDR2 YYNGEE.

Regarding this clone: Its ends do not fully match the called genes, so a read error is possible. The CDR3 sequence is CVSSGGLALNEQYF. CDR3 DNA sequence: TGTGTCAGCAGTGGGGGACTAGCGCTCAACGAGCAGTACTTC. The chain couples TRBV28 to TRBJ2-7; TRBD2 agrees at 10 bases. The CDR3 sequence is 14 residues long. Germline values: CDR1 MDHEN, CDR2 SYDVKM. Filled out from reference TRBV28 and TRBJ2-7, the complete variable domain reads DVKVTQSSRYLVKRTGEKVFLECVQDMDHENMFWYRQDPGLGLRLIYFSYDVKMKEKGDIPEGYSVSREKKERFSLILESASTNQTSMYLCVSSGGLALNEQYFGPGTRLTVT.

The chain couples TRBV4-1 to TRBJ2-1; TRBD2 matches at 15 bases. V lost 4 bases, J lost 6 bases, and 4 bases stayed unmatched. Per germline, CDR1 MGHRA and CDR2 YSYEKL. The CDR3 sequence is 16 residues long. The CDR3 DNA follows: TGCGCCAGCAGCCCAGAGGGACTAGCGGGGGGCAATGAGCAGTTCTTC. It encodes CASSPEGLAGGNEQFF.

The chain is built from TRBV2 and TRBJ2-3; 13 nucleotides agree with TRBD2. This CDR3 comprises 16 residues. Germline V gene lookup returns CDR1 SNHLY and CDR2 FYNNEI. J gave up 5 bases and V 5 bases, and 7 bases lay outside the gene matches. The CDR3 loop is CASSLRLAGGVDTQYF. CDR3 bases: TGTGCCAGCAGTCTTAGACTAGCGGGAGGCGTAGATACGCAGTATTTT.

V and J are TRBV18 and TRBJ1-6; D is perhaps TRBD1 (6 bases). V was trimmed by 5 bases and J by 8 bases, leaving 13 bases between them. CDR1 is KGHSH and CDR2 is LQKENI in the germline V gene. The CDR3 contains 14 residues. In DNA form, the CDR3 reads TGTGCCAGCTCATCACAGGGCGCCGATTCACCCCTCCACTTT. It specifies CASSSQGADSPLHF.

This rearrangement joins TRBV4-3 to TRBJ2-3, with TRBD2 as a possible D gene (5 bases). CDR1 LGHNA and CDR2 YSLEER come from the germline V gene. CDR3 length: 15 amino acids. Trimming took 1 base from V and 5 from J, leaving 13 bases between them. CDR3 sequence: CASSQGLGSGDTQYF. CDR3 bases: TGCGCCAGCAGCCAAGGATTGGGGAGTGGAGATACGCAGTATTTT.

CDR3 protein: CASSFGYSYQPYEQYF. The DNA for the CDR3 is TGTGCCAGCAGCTTCGGGTACTCCTATCAGCCCTACGAGCAGTACTTC. The chain links TRBV5-6 to TRBJ2-7; no definite D call. Trimming removed 2 bases from V and 2 bases from J, with 17 bases in between. Germline-derived CDR1 and CDR2 are SGHDT and YYEEEE. The CDR3 is 16 residues long. The entire variable domain, with the rest obtained from reference TRBV5-6 and TRBJ2-7, is as follows: DAGVTQSPTHLIKTRGQQVTLRCSPKSGHDTVSWYQQALGQGPQFIFQYYEEEERQRGNFPDRFSGHQFPNYSSELNVNALLLGDSALYLCASSFGYSYQPYEQYFGPGTRLTVT.

This chain connects TRBV27 to TRBJ1-3, with TRBD1 as a possible D gene (6 bases). V lost 4 bases and J 4 bases, leaving 20 bases between the germline ends. Germline V gene data show CDR1 as MNHEY and CDR2 as SMNVEV (reference sequence). The CDR3 is 17 residues long. DNA for the CDR3: TGTGCCAGCAGTTACCTCGGTCCCGGGGGGACAGGAAACACCATATATTTT. Its translation: CASSYLGPGGTGNTIYF.

The chain carries TRBV5-1 and TRBJ2-3; 9 nucleotides agree with TRBD2. J was trimmed by 6 bases and V by 2 bases; bases with no gene match: 4. The CDR3 contains 14 residues. Germline V gene sequence: CDR1 SGHRS, CDR2 YFSETQ. CDR3 coding DNA: TGCGCCAGCAGCTTCGGCGGGAGGGCCGATACGCAGTATTTT. Protein product: CASSFGGRADTQYF.

The chain uses TRBV28 and TRBJ1-2; D is possibly TRBD1 (6 bases). CDR1 and CDR2 from the germline V gene are MDHEN and SYDVKM. CDR3 length equals 12 residues. The V end lost 10 bases, the J end lost 2 bases, and 11 bases lay between the germline ends. The CDR3 loop is CAITGTNYGYTF. The CDR3 DNA follows: TGTGCCATCACAGGGACCAACTATGGCTACACCTTC.